The 29 T cell receptor beta chains presented below share a single source sample, sequenced in a study of T cells in Graves' hyperthyroidism and ophthalmopathy. Regions amplified from RNA transcripts were the TCR beta CDR3 regions. Initially, a first-round RT-PCR of the TCR CDR3 employed the HTBI primer set. TCRdb reprocessed the multiplex PCR reads via MiXCR and lists one record per CDR3 protein. Among 300,000 to 400,000 distinct CDR3 sequences, about 15% were seen once, and the ten largest hold around 23%. Material: blood. Every receptor here comes from a woman in her 30s with Graves' hyperthyroidism.

This chain links TRBV30 with TRBJ1-5; D perhaps matches TRBD1 (5 bases). The CDR3 consists of 13 residues. With 6 bases removed from V and 0 bases from J, the gap between germline ends came to 9 bases. Germline values: CDR1 GTSNPN, CDR2 SVGIG (reference sequence). Here the CDR3 DNA reads TGTGCCTGCTCGACAGCTAGCAATCAGCCCCAGCATTTT. Protein sequence: CACSTASNQPQHF.

Ten or more counts support this clonotype. This chain links TRBV13 with TRBJ2-1; maybe TRBD2 (6 bases). The CDR3 length is 14 residues. Trimming left V 8 bases short and J 3 bases short, with 14 bases between. Per the germline V gene, CDR1 is PRHDT and CDR2 is FYEKMQ (reference sequence). The CDR3 sequence: CASHGPSDYNEQFF. CDR3 sequence (DNA): TGTGCCAGCCATGGGCCTAGCGACTACAATGAGCAGTTCTTC.

This clonotype was detected ten times or more. The genes are TRBV6-2 or TRBV6-3 and TRBJ2-1, with 13 bases fitting TRBD2. Germline trimming cut 5 bases from V and 4 bases from J; bases unmatched to any gene: 8. Germline V gene data show CDR1 as MNHEY and CDR2 as SVGEGT. The CDR3 is made up of 17 amino acids. The CDR3 nucleotides are TGTGCCAGCAGTCCCGGACTAGCGGGGGCAAAATACAATGAGCAGTTCTTC. Its translation: CASSPGLAGAKYNEQFF.

In this sample, this clonotype turned up many times. V usage is TRBV7-8 and J usage is TRBJ1-1, with D possibly matching TRBD1 (6 bases). Germline V gives CDR1 SGHVS, CDR2 FQNEAQ. The CDR3 sequence is 15 residues long. Trimming removed 2 bases at V and 5 bases at J, with 15 bases between. CDR3: CASSLRPRGETEAFF. As DNA, the CDR3 is TGTGCCAGCAGCTTAAGACCCAGGGGAGAGACTGAAGCTTTCTTT.

This chain connects TRBV24-1 to TRBJ2-5; D may match TRBD1 or TRBD2 (5 bases each). CDR1 and CDR2 from the germline V gene are KGHDR and SFDVKD. V was clipped by 0 bases and J by 5 bases, with 12 bases between them. This CDR3 comprises 15 residues. CDR3: CATSDLQGDWETQYF. CDR3 sequence (DNA): TGTGCCACCAGTGATTTGCAGGGAGATTGGGAGACCCAGTACTTC.

This clonotype was detected many times. DNA of the CDR3: TGTGCCAGCATGGGGACAGTGGCCGGGGAGCTGTTTTTT. It specifies CASMGTVAGELFF. The chain recombines TRBV6-2 or TRBV6-3 with TRBJ2-2, with 7 bases identical to TRBD1. Trimming cost V 7 bases and J 6 bases; bases outside gene matches: 5. This CDR3 comprises 13 residues. Germline CDR1 MNHEY, CDR2 SVGEGT.

The CDR3 protein is CANTGQGREEQYF. DNA of the CDR3: TGTGCCAATACGGGACAGGGGCGGGAAGAGCAGTACTTC. This chain connects TRBV5-8 to TRBJ2-7, with TRBD1 identical over 10 bases. Germline V lookup: CDR1 SGHTS, CDR2 YDEGEE. The V and J ends lost 9 bases and 7 bases, in that order; junction bases with no gene match: 10. This CDR3 spans 13 amino acids.

This clonotype has a count of ten or more. The CDR3 DNA sequence: TGCAGTGCTCCGGAAACTAGCGGGAGGGTGGCCTACGAGCAGTACTTC. Translated, it gives CSAPETSGRVAYEQYF. The V call is TRBV20-1, the J call TRBJ2-7; 13 nucleotides agree with TRBD2. After removal of 5 bases from V and 2 bases from J, the junction contained 9 bases not matched to a gene. The CDR3 contains 16 residues. Per germline, CDR1 DFQATT and CDR2 SNEGSKA (reference sequence).

This clonotype was counted ten times or more. V gene TRBV20-1 combines with J gene TRBJ2-2; D remains ambiguous. V was clipped by 2 bases and J by 6 bases, with 7 bases between them. CDR3 length: 12 amino acids. Germline assignment: CDR1 DFQATT and CDR2 SNEGSKA (reference sequence). The CDR3 protein is CSARLPPGELFF. CDR3 coding DNA: TGCAGTGCTAGACTGCCTCCCGGGGAGCTGTTTTTT.

This clonotype was observed a few times. This chain joins TRBV19 and TRBJ2-1; D tentatively reads TRBD1 or TRBD2 (5 bases each). The germline CDR1 and CDR2 sequences are LNHDA and SQIVND (reference sequence). This CDR3 comprises 14 residues. Trimming pared 5 bases from V and 5 bases from J, leaving 13 bases between. CDR3 coding DNA: TGTGCCAGTAGTTTGGTGGGACCACACAATGAGCAGTTCTTC. It is translated as CASSLVGPHNEQFF.

This clonotype was counted ten times or more. This sequence joins TRBV28 and TRBJ1-5; D is uncertain. The V gene lost 2 bases and the J gene lost 7 bases, with 12 bases spanning the gap. The CDR3 runs 14 residues. Per germline, CDR1 MDHEN and CDR2 SYDVKM. The CDR3 region is CASSLSGLGQPQHF. DNA for the CDR3: TGTGCCAGCAGTTTAAGTGGTTTGGGCCAGCCCCAGCATTTT. Full variable domain (missing parts from reference TRBV28 and TRBJ1-5): DVKVTQSSRYLVKRTGEKVFLECVQDMDHENMFWYRQDPGLGLRLIYFSYDVKMKEKGDIPEGYSVSREKKERFSLILESASTNQTSMYLCASSLSGLGQPQHFGDGTRLSIL.

This clonotype was observed many times. The chain combines TRBV20-1 with TRBJ1-1, with D unresolved. V gave up 6 bases and J gave up 1 base, with 12 bases separating them. Germline V gene sequence: CDR1 DFQATT, CDR2 SNEGSKA (reference sequence). The CDR3 has 13 residues. CDR3 nucleotide sequence: TGCAGTGCCCCCGCCAAGTCGAACACTGAAGCTTTCTTT. Protein product: CSAPAKSNTEAFF.

This clonotype was seen a handful of times. The chain couples TRBV10-3 to TRBJ2-5, with no clear D. The CDR3 spans 12 residues. Trimming removed 8 bases at V and 5 bases at J, with 12 bases between. CDR1 ENHRY and CDR2 SYGVKD come from the germline V gene. For the CDR3, the DNA is TGTGCCATCGGGATAAGCCTGGAGACCCAGTACTTC. It translates to CAIGISLETQYF.

V usage is TRBV6-1 and J usage is TRBJ2-7; D gene uncertain. CDR3 length: 17 amino acids. CDR1 is MNHNS and CDR2 is SASEGT in the germline V gene. V lost 5 bases to trimming and J lost 5 bases, with 25 bases between them. The CDR3 sequence is CASSPQGRRRSSDEQYF. The CDR3 DNA follows: TGTGCCAGCAGTCCCCAAGGTCGGCGTCGGAGTTCGGACGAGCAGTACTTC.

The V call is TRBV10-3, the J call TRBJ2-7, with 11 bases identical to TRBD1. This CDR3 region has 16 residues. The V gene's germline CDR1 is ENHRY and CDR2 SYGVKD. After removal of 2 bases from V and 4 bases from J, the junction contained 7 bases not matched to a gene. The DNA of the CDR3 is TGTGCCATCAGTGAGAGGGCCGGGACAGGGGGATACGAGCAGTACTTC. Amino acids: CAISERAGTGGYEQYF.

The chain carries TRBV5-1 and TRBJ1-2; D is uncertain. Trimming cost V 2 bases and J 0 bases, with 5 bases left between them. In germline, CDR1 is SGHRS, CDR2 YFSETQ. The CDR3 sequence is 13 residues long. This CDR3 reads CASSFPSNYGYTF. The CDR3 nucleotides read TGCGCCAGCAGCTTCCCGTCTAACTATGGCTACACCTTC.

This clonotype was seen at least ten times. J is TRBJ2-3 and V is TRBV7-3; D gene ambiguous. Per the germline V gene, CDR1 is SGHTA and CDR2 is FQGTGA. The germline V and J ends were trimmed by 0 bases and 2 bases, with 15 bases remaining between them. The CDR3 runs to 17 residues. This chain's CDR3 is CASSLTFSRISTDTQYF. As DNA, the CDR3 is TGTGCCAGCAGCTTAACATTTTCCAGGATCTCCACAGATACGCAGTATTTT.

This clonotype was seen a few times. The chain joins TRBV7-2 to TRBJ2-7, with 9 positions matching TRBD1. The CDR3 runs to 13 residues. The germline V gene has CDR1 SGHTA and CDR2 FQGNSA. V gave up 5 bases and J gave up 5 bases; unmatched junction bases: 4. The CDR3 loop reads CASSRDRVDEQYF. The CDR3 DNA is TGTGCCAGCAGCCGGGACAGGGTAGACGAGCAGTACTTC.

The table lists this clonotype with many counts. The genes are TRBV28 and TRBJ2-7; D may be TRBD2 (6 bases). This CDR3 has 15 amino acids. V dropped 6 bases and J dropped 3 bases, with 18 bases sitting between them. CDR1 and CDR2 from the germline V gene are MDHEN and SYDVKM. The CDR3 here is CASRPAGRIGYEQYF. DNA for the CDR3: TGTGCCAGCAGACCCGCGGGGAGGATAGGCTACGAGCAGTACTTC.

This clonotype occurred many times. The CDR3 sequence is CAISEISGSPDTQYF. The CDR3 coding sequence is TGTGCCATCAGTGAAATTAGCGGGAGCCCAGATACGCAGTATTTT. This chain links TRBV10-3 with TRBJ2-3; 9 bases agree with TRBD2. V shed 3 bases and J 4 bases; nucleotides not matched to a gene: 5. The CDR3 is made up of 15 amino acids. Germline lookup yields CDR1 ENHRY and CDR2 SYGVKD.

This clonotype was picked up many times. V and J are TRBV2 and TRBJ2-5, with D possibly matching TRBD2 (6 bases). CDR1 and CDR2 from the germline V gene are SNHLY and FYNNEI. The CDR3 extends over 14 amino acids. The ends were cut back, 7 bases at V and 0 bases at J, with 12 bases in the middle. The DNA of the CDR3 is TGTGCCAGCAATCGGGAGAGGGACCAAGAGACCCAGTACTTC. Translating it yields CASNRERDQETQYF.

CDR3 protein: CAISGGLESQPQHF. CDR3 sequence (DNA): TGTGCCATCAGTGGGGGTTTAGAATCTCAGCCCCAGCATTTT. V and J are TRBV10-3 and TRBJ1-5; D unclear. V lost 4 bases and J lost 6, with 13 bases in between. The germline V gene encodes CDR1 ENHRY and CDR2 SYGVKD. The CDR3 is made up of 14 amino acids.

This clonotype was observed many times. J is TRBJ2-1 and V is TRBV2, with 15 bases that match TRBD2. There are 15 residues in the CDR3. V was pared by 10 bases and J by 6 bases, with 7 bases of the junction left unmatched. Germline values: CDR1 SNHLY, CDR2 FYNNEI. CDR3 in amino acids: CAITPGLAGGNEQFF. In DNA, the CDR3 is TGTGCCATCACACCGGGACTAGCGGGAGGCAATGAGCAGTTCTTC.

This sequence joins TRBV6-1 and TRBJ1-2, with D unresolved. This CDR3 region has 16 residues. The V end lost 5 bases, the J end lost 5 bases, and 21 bases lay between the germline ends. The germline V gene has CDR1 MNHNS and CDR2 SASEGT. The CDR3, as DNA: TGTGCCAGCAGTTTCGCAACCCTGGACGGGCGTTATGGCTACACCTTC. It specifies CASSFATLDGRYGYTF.

This clonotype was recorded at least ten times. The rearrangement links TRBV12-3 or TRBV12-4 to TRBJ2-3; TRBD2 agrees at 8 bases. V lost 6 bases and J lost 8; bases outside the gene matches: 16. CDR3 size: 16 residues. CDR3 nucleotides: TGTGCCAGCAGCTGGGGGCAGCGGGAGACGATTAGTACGCAGTATTTT. This encodes CASSWGQRETISTQYF.

In its sample, this clonotype was seen many times. J is TRBJ2-3 and V is TRBV7-9, with TRBD2 as a possible D gene (5 bases). The CDR3 is 13 residues long. With 3 bases removed from V and 3 bases from J, the gap between germline ends came to 7 bases. The germline V gene has CDR1 SEHNR and CDR2 FQNEAQ (reference sequence). CDR3 amino acids: CASSFGETDTQYF. Written as DNA, the CDR3 is TGTGCCAGCAGCTTCGGGGAAACAGATACGCAGTATTTT.

This clonotype was counted many times. Mismatch with germline at one junction end may stem from a read error. The chain couples TRBV29-1 to TRBJ2-1, with TRBD2 identical over 11 bases. Germline lookup yields CDR1 SQVTM and CDR2 ANQGSEA. This CDR3 region has 13 residues. The CDR3 spells CSAELAGVNEQFF. The CDR3 coding sequence is TGCAGCGCTGAACTAGCGGGAGTCAATGAGCAGTTCTTC.

Concerning this clonotype: A much bigger clone sits one base away, suggesting this may be a read error. This chain joins TRBV11-2 and TRBJ2-2; D perhaps matches TRBD2 (6 bases). The germline V gene encodes CDR1 SGHAT and CDR2 FQNNGV. The V gene lost 8 bases and the J gene lost 4 bases, with 8 bases spanning the gap. This CDR3 contains 12 residues. In DNA, the CDR3 is TGTGCCAGCGGAGGGGTCACCGGGGAGCTGTTTTTT. This codes for CASGGVTGELFF.

The gene calls are TRBV6-5 and TRBJ2-3; D remains ambiguous. This CDR3 contains 15 residues. CDR1 and CDR2 (germline): MNHEY, SVGAGI. Between the trimmed V and J ends, which lost 0 bases and 2 bases, there was a span of 9 bases. The CDR3 bases are TGTGCCAGCAGTTACTCGAGCTACCTCACAGATACGCAGTATTTT. Translating gives CASSYSSYLTDTQYF.